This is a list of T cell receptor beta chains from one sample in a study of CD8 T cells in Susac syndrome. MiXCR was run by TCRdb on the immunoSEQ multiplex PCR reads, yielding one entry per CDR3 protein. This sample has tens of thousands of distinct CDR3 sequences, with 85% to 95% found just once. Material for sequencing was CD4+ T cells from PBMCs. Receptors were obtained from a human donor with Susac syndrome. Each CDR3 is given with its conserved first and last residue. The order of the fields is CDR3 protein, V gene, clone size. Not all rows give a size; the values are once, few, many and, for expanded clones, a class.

CDR3aa: CASSYFGRNQPQHF
v_gene: TRBV6-6
abundance: -

CDR3aa: CSARDPGQTYTEAFF
v_gene: TRBV20-1
abundance: -

CDR3aa: CASRAGRGQAGELFF
v_gene: TRBV6-5
abundance: -

CDR3aa: CASSLASGGAADTQYF
v_gene: TRBV27
abundance: -

CDR3aa: CALDGRESYGYTF
v_gene: TRBV30
abundance: once

CDR3aa: CASSPQREETQYF
v_gene: TRBV5-6
abundance: -

CDR3aa: CASDSAVTEAFF
v_gene: TRBV28
abundance: -

CDR3aa: CASSLRRGPGEQYF
v_gene: TRBV11-1
abundance: -

CDR3aa: CASSDHDLPSSGNTIYF
v_gene: TRBV9
abundance: -

CDR3aa: CASSLGAGRAFF
v_gene: TRBV12-3/TRBV12-4
abundance: -

CDR3aa: CASESKASGANVLTF
v_gene: TRBV6-1
abundance: -

CDR3aa: CASRGGWSSNQPQHF
v_gene: TRBV19
abundance: -

CDR3aa: CASRGQVDTEAFF
v_gene: TRBV28
abundance: -

CDR3aa: CASSLRTGIQETQYF
v_gene: TRBV11-2
abundance: -

CDR3aa: CASSLTTGAVGGYTF
v_gene: TRBV27
abundance: -

CDR3aa: CAWSVVRGRLDGYTF
v_gene: TRBV30
abundance: -

CDR3aa: CASSPGTFNQPQHF
v_gene: TRBV6-5
abundance: -

CDR3aa: CASRSDRGRETQYF
v_gene: TRBV5-1
abundance: -

CDR3aa: CASSQERTGYEQYF
v_gene: TRBV3-1
abundance: once

CDR3aa: CASSQDFSYNEQFF
v_gene: TRBV4-1
abundance: -

CDR3aa: CASARDTRNQPQHF
v_gene: TRBV12-5
abundance: -

CDR3aa: CASRSLAGTGPNEQFF
v_gene: TRBV11-2
abundance: -

CDR3aa: CASSSIRVSGSIAGGEQFF
v_gene: TRBV12-3/TRBV12-4
abundance: -

CDR3aa: CSAAHRGTGELFF
v_gene: TRBV20-1
abundance: -

CDR3aa: CASSWTPGQGNSPLHF
v_gene: TRBV12-3/TRBV12-4
abundance: -

CDR3aa: CASSWGGTDSNQPQHF
v_gene: TRBV28
abundance: -

CDR3aa: CASSLNPGHSNQPQHF
v_gene: TRBV5-1
abundance: -

CDR3aa: CASTTGREDGYTF
v_gene: TRBV2
abundance: -

CDR3aa: CATSLQSVVLSGNTIYF
v_gene: TRBV15
abundance: -

CDR3aa: CSVEGPGGGGYTF
v_gene: TRBV29-1
abundance: -

CDR3aa: CASRTELSSYEQYF
v_gene: TRBV6-5
abundance: -

CDR3aa: CSAGGTGGRGSSYEQYF
v_gene: TRBV20-1
abundance: -

CDR3aa: CSAPGTSGGRELFF
v_gene: TRBV20-1
abundance: -

CDR3aa: CSASSGSTDTQYF
v_gene: TRBV20-1
abundance: -

CDR3aa: CAWSTTSGGRTQYF
v_gene: TRBV30
abundance: -

CDR3aa: CASSSGTGGYYGYTF
v_gene: TRBV28
abundance: -

CDR3aa: CSADQGARGYTF
v_gene: TRBV20-1
abundance: -

CDR3aa: CASSLSGQSSYEQYF
v_gene: TRBV4-3
abundance: -

CDR3aa: CASRGPTYEQYF
v_gene: TRBV6-6
abundance: -

CDR3aa: CASSQSRQGGTEAFF
v_gene: TRBV23-1
abundance: -

CDR3aa: CSARALKGSGTDTQYF
v_gene: TRBV20-1
abundance: -

CDR3aa: CASSHGAGSFEQYF
v_gene: TRBV7-9
abundance: -